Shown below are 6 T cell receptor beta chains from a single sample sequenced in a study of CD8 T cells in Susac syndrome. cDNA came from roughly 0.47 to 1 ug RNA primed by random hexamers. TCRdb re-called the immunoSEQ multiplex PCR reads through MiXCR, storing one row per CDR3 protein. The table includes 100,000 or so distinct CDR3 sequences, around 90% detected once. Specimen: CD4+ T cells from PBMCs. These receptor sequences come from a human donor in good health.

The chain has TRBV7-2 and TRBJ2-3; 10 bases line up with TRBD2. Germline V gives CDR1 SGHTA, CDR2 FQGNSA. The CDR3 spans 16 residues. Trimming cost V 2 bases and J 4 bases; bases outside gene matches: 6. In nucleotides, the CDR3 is TGTGCCAGCAGCTTATATAGCGGGAGGACTCCAGATACGCAGTATTTT. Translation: CASSLYSGRTPDTQYF.

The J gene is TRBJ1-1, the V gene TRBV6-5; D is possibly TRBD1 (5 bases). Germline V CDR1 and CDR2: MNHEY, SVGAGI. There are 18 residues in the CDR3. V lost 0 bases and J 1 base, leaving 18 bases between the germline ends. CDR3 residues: CASSYSKTDTNPNTEAFF. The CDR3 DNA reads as TGTGCCAGCAGTTACTCGAAGACAGATACCAACCCGAACACTGAAGCTTTCTTT.

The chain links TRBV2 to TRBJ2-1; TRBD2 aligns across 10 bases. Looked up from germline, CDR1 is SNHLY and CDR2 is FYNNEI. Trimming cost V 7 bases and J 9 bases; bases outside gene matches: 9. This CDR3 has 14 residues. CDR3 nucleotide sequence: TGTGCCAGCAACCGAGCGGGGGGGTATAGTGAGCAGTTCTTC. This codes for CASNRAGGYSEQFF.

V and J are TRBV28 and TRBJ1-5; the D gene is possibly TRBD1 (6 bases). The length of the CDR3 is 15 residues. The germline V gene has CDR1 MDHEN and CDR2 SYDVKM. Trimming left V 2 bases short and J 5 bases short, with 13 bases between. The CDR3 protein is CASSLEQGLYQPQHF. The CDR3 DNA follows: TGTGCCAGCAGTTTAGAGCAGGGGTTGTATCAGCCCCAGCATTTT.

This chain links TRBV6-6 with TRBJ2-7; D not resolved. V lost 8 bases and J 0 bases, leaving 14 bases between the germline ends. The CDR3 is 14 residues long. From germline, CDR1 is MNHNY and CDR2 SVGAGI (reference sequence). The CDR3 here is CASGITEVSYEQYF. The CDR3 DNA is TGTGCCAGCGGAATAACAGAAGTCTCCTACGAGCAGTACTTC.

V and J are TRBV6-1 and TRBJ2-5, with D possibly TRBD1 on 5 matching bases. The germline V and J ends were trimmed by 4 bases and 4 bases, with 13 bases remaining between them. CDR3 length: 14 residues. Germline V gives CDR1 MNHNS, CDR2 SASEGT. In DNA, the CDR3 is TGTGCCAGCAGTGCCGACAGTTCCGGAGAGACCCAGTACTTC. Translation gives CASSADSSGETQYF.